This passage covers 7 T cell receptor beta chains from one sample sequenced in a study of blood T cell repertoires in COVID-19. Assay used: immunoSEQ multiplex PCR; TCRdb lists only in-frame clones, some missing. The table lists approximately 260,000 clones, about 87% of them singletons, with around 7.8% in the top ten. Sequenced sample: peripheral blood. The source of these receptors is a human donor in a cohort sampled during active COVID-19.

This sequence joins TRBV7-2 and TRBJ2-2; D is unclear. Between the trimmed V and J ends, which lost 5 bases and 6 bases, there was a span of 10 bases. There are 13 residues in the CDR3. Germline V gene sequence: CDR1 SGHTA, CDR2 FQGNSA. CDR3 loop: CASSPDGSGELFF. The CDR3 coding sequence is TGTGCCAGCAGCCCCGACGGGTCCGGGGAGCTGTTTTTT.

The chain recombines TRBV5-4 with TRBJ2-5; 10 nucleotides align to TRBD2. Germline loops: CDR1 SGHNT, CDR2 YYREEE (reference sequence). There are 18 residues in the CDR3. J lost 4 bases, V lost 4 bases, and 16 bases had no gene match. DNA of the CDR3: TGTGCCAGCAGCCCCGGGACGGACTTAGCGGGAGGACGAGAGACCCAGTACTTC. As protein: CASSPGTDLAGGRETQYF.

This clone was seen a few times. The rearrangement joins TRBV29-1 to TRBJ2-3; 9 bases match TRBD2. The V segment lost 2 bases and the J segment 0 bases; nucleotides outside the gene matches: 9. CDR3 size: 17 residues. The germline CDR1 and CDR2 sequences are SQVTM and ANQGSEA. CDR3 sequence reads: CSVESGLAGTSTDTQYF. The DNA of the CDR3 is TGCAGCGTTGAATCGGGGCTAGCGGGGACCAGCACAGATACGCAGTATTTT.

The chain links TRBV28 to TRBJ1-2; D gene unclear. The length of the CDR3 is 12 residues. Germline V gene data show CDR1 as MDHEN and CDR2 as SYDVKM. With 3 bases removed from V and 5 bases from J, the gap between germline ends came to 7 bases. CDR3 loop: CASSLSSYGYTF. CDR3 nucleotide sequence: TGTGCCAGCAGTTTGTCCAGTTATGGCTACACCTTC.

The chain recombines TRBV9 with TRBJ2-7; TRBD1 matches at 8 bases. The germline CDR1 and CDR2 sequences are SGDLS and YYNGEE. This CDR3 has 15 residues. The V gene end was trimmed by 4 bases and the J gene end by 7 bases; junction bases not matched to a gene: 13. CDR3 nucleotides: TGTGCCAGCAGCCCACAGGGCCAGGGGGCTCGAGAGCAGTACTTC. Translating it yields CASSPQGQGAREQYF.

There are a few counts of this clone. The chain is built from TRBV7-9 and TRBJ2-1; TRBD1 matches at 8 bases. There are 15 residues in the CDR3. The germline gives CDR1 SEHNR, CDR2 FQNEAQ (reference sequence). J was trimmed by 7 bases and V by 0 bases; bases with no gene match: 5. The CDR3 loop is CASSLADREFNEQFF. The CDR3 DNA is TGTGCCAGCAGCTTAGCGGACAGGGAGTTTAATGAGCAGTTCTTC.

This rearrangement joins TRBV5-5 to TRBJ1-2; 8 nucleotides match TRBD1. V lost 3 bases, J lost 0 bases, and 10 bases stayed unmatched. The CDR3 runs 17 residues. CDR1 is SGHKS and CDR2 is YYEKEE in the germline V gene (reference sequence). The CDR3 DNA sequence: TGTGCCAGCAGCTCCGGGACAGGCGTCTCCTCTAACTATGGCTACACCTTC. It codes for CASSSGTGVSSNYGYTF.